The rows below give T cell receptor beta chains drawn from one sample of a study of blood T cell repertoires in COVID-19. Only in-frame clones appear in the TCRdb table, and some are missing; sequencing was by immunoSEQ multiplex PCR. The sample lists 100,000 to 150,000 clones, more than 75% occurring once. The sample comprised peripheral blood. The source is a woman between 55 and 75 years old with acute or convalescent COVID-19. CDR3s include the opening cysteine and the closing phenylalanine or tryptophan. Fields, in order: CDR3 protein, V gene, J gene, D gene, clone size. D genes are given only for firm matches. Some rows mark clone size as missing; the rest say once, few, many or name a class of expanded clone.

CASSLSVTGELFF	TRBV7-3	TRBJ2-2	.	.
CASRQIAGTYYEQYF	TRBV11-2	TRBJ2-7	TRBD2	.
CASSPSVRYNSPLHF	TRBV28	TRBJ1-6	.	few
CASRAGTGNTEAFF	TRBV2	TRBJ1-1	TRBD1	.
CASSQTAVEETQYF	TRBV4-2	TRBJ2-5	.	.
CASSQNPRQGKNIQYF	TRBV3-1/TRBV3-2	TRBJ2-4	TRBD1	.
CASSVTSGLEQFF	TRBV9	TRBJ2-1	TRBD2	.
CASSVEGSSGGNTIYF	TRBV9	TRBJ1-3	.	once
CASSESVGQGSEAFF	TRBV10-1	TRBJ1-1	TRBD1	once
CASSEWDRFTNQPQHF	TRBV10-1	TRBJ1-5	TRBD1	.
CASSLSRTAYGYTF	TRBV27	TRBJ1-2	.	.
CASSPRQGENTIYF	TRBV3-1/TRBV3-2	TRBJ1-3	.	.
CASSKGSGYGPDGYTF	TRBV21-1	TRBJ1-2	.	.
CASSLERNSPLHF	TRBV7-8	TRBJ1-6	.	.
CASSQDKGGSDTQYF	TRBV4-2	TRBJ2-3	.	.
CASSPEGTGGFSYTF	TRBV5-1	TRBJ1-2	TRBD1	.
CAWSPGGEDEKLFF	TRBV30	TRBJ1-4	TRBD1	.
CASSRQGFGEAFF	TRBV9	TRBJ1-1	TRBD1	.
CASSLHFTSGTYNEQFF	TRBV5-8	TRBJ2-1	TRBD2	.
CASSSPGQGQYF	TRBV27	TRBJ2-4	TRBD1	.
CSVAHKTGGSEAFF	TRBV29-1	TRBJ1-1	TRBD1	.
CASSQDPGFPEAFF	TRBV3-1/TRBV3-2	TRBJ1-1	.	.
CASSASGTASYEQYF	TRBV25-1	TRBJ2-7	TRBD1	.
CASRQHNEQFF	TRBV19	TRBJ2-1	.	.
CASSIGVSGRLGTQYF	TRBV19	TRBJ2-3	.	.
CASSLAGGNIQYF	TRBV5-4	TRBJ2-4	TRBD2	.
CASSLVGTANSPLHF	TRBV7-9	TRBJ1-6	TRBD1	.
CATSFDSHFYGYTF	TRBV24-1	TRBJ1-2	.	.
CASSDRAGELFF	TRBV10-2	TRBJ2-2	.	.
CASSPPRGTSTEAFF	TRBV6-5	TRBJ1-1	.	.
CATSTIDRGRTGELFF	TRBV15	TRBJ2-2	TRBD1	.
CASSPHRGNYGYTF	TRBV14	TRBJ1-2	TRBD1	.
CAWSSVGAQGYTF	TRBV30	TRBJ1-2	.	.
CASSYSREGNGYTF	TRBV6-2/TRBV6-3	TRBJ1-2	.	.
CASSVAPSRGKGDTIYF	TRBV9	TRBJ1-3	.	few
CASSPGTSPYEQYF	TRBV11-2	TRBJ2-7	.	.
CASSGAGGQPQHF	TRBV10-2	TRBJ1-5	.	.
CASSEGLLVSTDTQYF	TRBV2	TRBJ2-3	TRBD2	.
CASSPGQWDYGYTF	TRBV18	TRBJ1-2	TRBD1	.